This T cell receptor (beta chain) was profiled in a study of early T cells in non-severe SARS-CoV-2 infection. In TCRdb, the 5' RACE reads were re-called with MiXCR into one record per CDR3 protein. The sample holds about 83,000 distinct CDR3 sequences; less than 11% are singletons and the top ten take just over 8%. Deletions cut 0 bases from V and 1 base from J, with 13 bases between. CDR3 length: 17 residues. Germline V CDR1 and CDR2: SGHNT, YYREEE (reference sequence). This clonotype showed up many times. The material was whole blood, obtained at baseline. The clonotype was recovered from an adult who was a healthcare worker with PCR-confirmed SARS-CoV-2 infection or an uninfected control (not recorded which). The chain carries TRBV5-4 and TRBJ2-2; D may be TRBD2 (6 bases). CDR3 DNA: TGTGCCAGCAGCTTGGCCAGGGACTCTTGGAACACCGGGGAGCTGTTTTTT. It codes for CASSLARDSWNTGELFF.